The 14 T cell receptor beta chains below were found in one sample sequenced in a study of breast tumors, draining lymph nodes, adjacent tissues. Using its own MiXCR run on the multiplex PCR reads, TCRdb lists one record per CDR3 protein. The repertoire holds 150,000 or so distinct CDR3 sequences, with approximately 30% as singletons. Samples came from axillary lymph nodes draining the breast cancer. The sample consisted of axillary lymph node tissue. These receptors came from a female donor with breast cancer. Some clones in this sample may be carry-over from other donors' samples.

The chain carries TRBV5-1 and TRBJ2-7; 9 nucleotides align to TRBD1. From germline, CDR1 is SGHRS and CDR2 YFSETQ. The V gene end was trimmed by 0 bases and the J gene end by 6 bases; junction bases not matched to a gene: 10. The CDR3 is 16 residues long. The CDR3 sequence is CASSLAGTGLVGEQYF. The CDR3 DNA sequence: TGCGCCAGCAGCTTGGCCGGGACAGGGTTGGTAGGCGAGCAGTACTTC.

Many counts were recorded for this clonotype. CDR3 nucleotide sequence: TGCAGTGCTGGCTCCGGGACAGGGTATTACAATGAGCAGTTCTTC. Protein sequence: CSAGSGTGYYNEQFF. The chain joins TRBV20-1 to TRBJ2-1; 9 bases agree with TRBD1. The CDR3 loop spans 15 amino acids. V was pared by 5 bases and J by 4 bases, with 9 bases of the junction left unmatched. CDR1 and CDR2 (germline): DFQATT, SNEGSKA (reference sequence).

This clonotype occurred a few times. The chain is built from TRBV11-2 and TRBJ2-1; no reliable D call. The CDR3 loop spans 12 amino acids. V was shortened by 7 bases and J by 0 bases, with 4 bases between the two germline ends. Germline-derived CDR1 and CDR2 are SGHAT and FQNNGV. The CDR3 region is CASNGSYNEQFF. The CDR3 DNA reads as TGTGCCAGCAACGGCTCCTACAATGAGCAGTTCTTC. The complete variable domain, with remaining parts taken from reference TRBV11-2 and TRBJ2-1, reads EAGVAQSPRYKIIEKRQSVAFWCNPISGHATLYWYQQILGQGPKLLIQFQNNGVVDDSQLPKDRFSAERLKGVDSTLKIQPAKLEDSAVYLCASNGSYNEQFFGPGTRLTVL.

Many counts were recorded for this clonotype. V and J are TRBV12-3 or TRBV12-4 and TRBJ2-7, with 9 bases that match TRBD2. The junction had 3 bases not matched to a gene; V was cut back by 8 bases and J by 4 bases. This CDR3 spans 12 amino acids. CDR3 amino acids: CASSTSGYEQYF. Here the CDR3 DNA reads TGTGCCAGCTCTACTAGCGGGTACGAGCAGTACTTC.

The sample holds many counts of this clonotype. The chain links TRBV6-5 to TRBJ2-1; the match to TRBD1 covers 8 bases. With 8 bases clipped from V and 7 bases from J, the junction kept 4 bases outside the gene matches. CDR1 is MNHEY, CDR2 SVGAGI, per germline. The CDR3 consists of 12 residues. CDR3 sequence reads: CASGRGRNEQFF. CDR3 in DNA: TGTGCCAGCGGCAGGGGGCGGAATGAGCAGTTCTTC.

This clonotype was counted at least ten times. This sequence joins TRBV15 and TRBJ2-1; tentative D call: TRBD2 (5 bases). The CDR3 extends over 13 amino acids. The V and J ends lost 3 bases and 7 bases respectively, with 10 bases between them. From germline, CDR1 is LNHNV and CDR2 YYDKDF (reference sequence). The CDR3 DNA reads as TGTGCCACCAGCAGCCCCTGGGAGAATGAGCAGTTCTTC. Protein: CATSSPWENEQFF.

For this clonotype: Given a much more abundant clone one base away, this may be a read error. Written as DNA, the CDR3 is TGTGCCAGCAGCCAAGCTCCCAGAGATCACTACGGGCAGTACTTC. This gives the protein CASSQAPRDHYGQYF. The chain joins TRBV3-1 to TRBJ2-7; D is undetermined. Germline lookup yields CDR1 LGHDT and CDR2 YNNKEL (reference sequence). The CDR3 extends over 15 amino acids.

As concerns this clonotype: This could be a read error, since a much larger clone is one nucleotide away. The chain recombines TRBV11-3 with TRBJ2-5; a weak D match, TRBD1 (5 bases). The CDR3 runs 14 residues. Germline values: CDR1 SGHNT, CDR2 YENEEA. CDR3 protein: CASSLATEQETQCF. CDR3 sequence (DNA): TGTGCCAGCAGCTTAGCGACAGAACAAGAGACCCAGTGCTTC.

Many counts were recorded for this clonotype. The rearrangement uses TRBV7-9 and TRBJ2-7, with 16 bases fitting TRBD2. Germline-derived CDR1 and CDR2 are SEHNR and FQNEAQ (reference sequence). This CDR3 contains 18 residues. Trimming took 1 base from V and 3 from J; bases not matched to a gene: 6. CDR3 in amino acids: CASSLVGTSGGALYEQYF. The CDR3 DNA reads TGTGCCAGCAGCTTAGTTGGGACTAGCGGGGGGGCCCTCTACGAGCAGTACTTC.

This clonotype showed up just a few times. The rearrangement joins TRBV20-1 to TRBJ2-7; D remains ambiguous. Germline V CDR1 and CDR2: DFQATT, SNEGSKA (reference sequence). Trimming took 1 base from V and 2 from J, leaving 12 bases between them. The CDR3 contains 14 residues. The CDR3 sequence: CSARVGGSPYEQYF. DNA for the CDR3: TGCAGTGCTAGAGTGGGTGGGTCCCCCTACGAGCAGTACTTC.

The chain employs TRBV7-3 and TRBJ2-3, with a weak D call TRBD2 (5 bases). The V end was cut by 1 base, the J end by 15 bases, with 23 bases between. Germline values: CDR1 SGHTA, CDR2 FQGTGA. There are 15 residues in the CDR3. Written as DNA, the CDR3 is TGTGCCAGCAGCTTAAGTAGATCTAGCACAGATACGCTATATTTT. Amino acids: CASSLSRSSTDTLYF.

This clonotype came up once. The V call is TRBV13, the J call TRBJ2-7; 15 bases are shared with TRBD2. The length of the CDR3 is 19 residues. The J segment lost 5 bases and the V segment lost 5 bases, leaving 16 bases of the junction unmatched. Germline V gives CDR1 PRHDT, CDR2 FYEKMQ (reference sequence). This CDR3 is CASSEEGVGTSGGPDEQYF. The CDR3 bases are TGTGCCAGCAGCGAAGAGGGGGTTGGGACTAGCGGGGGGCCCGACGAGCAGTACTTC.

This clonotype was seen just once. V and J are TRBV20-1 and TRBJ2-7; TRBD1 matches at 7 bases. Looked up from germline, CDR1 is DFQATT and CDR2 is SNEGSKA (reference sequence). This CDR3 contains 11 residues. V shed 6 bases, J shed 5 bases, and the junction held 4 bases outside the gene matches. This chain's CDR3 is CSARQGNEQYF. CDR3 DNA: TGCAGTGCAAGACAGGGTAACGAGCAGTACTTC.

A few counts support this clonotype. The CDR3 DNA is TGTGCCAGCAGTGTTTGGCGAGGGCTTGGGGGGGGCGGGGAAAAACTGTTTTTT. Protein product: CASSVWRGLGGGGEKLFF. The chain recombines TRBV6-1 with TRBJ1-4, with D tentatively TRBD1 (6 bases). Trimming removed 4 bases at V and 8 bases at J, with 26 bases between. Germline V gene lookup returns CDR1 MNHNS and CDR2 SASEGT. The CDR3 extends over 18 amino acids.